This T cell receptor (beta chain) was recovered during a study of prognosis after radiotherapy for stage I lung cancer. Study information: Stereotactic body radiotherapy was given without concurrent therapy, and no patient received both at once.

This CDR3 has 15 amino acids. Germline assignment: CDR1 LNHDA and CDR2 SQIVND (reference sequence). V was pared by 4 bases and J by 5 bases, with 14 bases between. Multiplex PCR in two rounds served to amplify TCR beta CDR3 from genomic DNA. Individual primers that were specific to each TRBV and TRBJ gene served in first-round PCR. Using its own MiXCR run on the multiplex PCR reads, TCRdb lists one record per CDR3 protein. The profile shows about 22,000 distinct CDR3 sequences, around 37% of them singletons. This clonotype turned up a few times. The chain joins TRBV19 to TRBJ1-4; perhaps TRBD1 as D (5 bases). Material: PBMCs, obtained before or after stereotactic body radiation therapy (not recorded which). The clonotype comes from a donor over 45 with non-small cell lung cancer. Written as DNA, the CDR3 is TGTGCCAGTAGTAAACGACGGAGGGGAAATGAAAAACTGTTTTTT. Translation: CASSKRRRGNEKLFF.